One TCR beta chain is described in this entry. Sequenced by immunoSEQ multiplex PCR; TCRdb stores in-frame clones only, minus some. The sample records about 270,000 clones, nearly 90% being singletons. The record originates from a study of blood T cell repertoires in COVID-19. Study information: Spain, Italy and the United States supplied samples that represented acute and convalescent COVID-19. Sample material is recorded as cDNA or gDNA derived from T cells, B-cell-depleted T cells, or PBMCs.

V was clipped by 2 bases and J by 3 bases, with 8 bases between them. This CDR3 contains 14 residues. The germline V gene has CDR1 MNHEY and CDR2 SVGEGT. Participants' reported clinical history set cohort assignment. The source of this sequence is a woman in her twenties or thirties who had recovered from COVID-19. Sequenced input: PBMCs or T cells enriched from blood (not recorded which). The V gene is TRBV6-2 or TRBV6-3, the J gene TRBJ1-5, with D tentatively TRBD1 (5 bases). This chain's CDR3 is CASSYDSLNQPQHF. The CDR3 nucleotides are TGTGCCAGCAGTTACGACAGCCTCAATCAGCCCCAGCATTTT.